This is a list of T cell receptor beta chains from one sample in a study of response to subunit inactivated influenza vaccine. TCRdb re-derived calls from the RT-PCR reads in MiXCR, one entry per CDR3 protein. The sample has 710,000 or so distinct CDR3 sequences; 15% to 18% are singletons. This specimen consisted of PBMCs from blood, obtained less than 13 days after vaccination. The receptor set was obtained from a middle-aged man who received an inactivated influenza vaccine. CDR3s include the opening cysteine and the closing phenylalanine or tryptophan. The order of the fields is CDR3 protein, CDR3 DNA, J gene, clone size, V gene, D gene. The D gene is left open where the match is weak. Clone size is stated in some rows and not others, as once, few, many or a class when expanded.

cdr3_aa: CASSLSPDPPTSYEQYF; cdr3_nt: TGTGCCAGCAGCTTAAGCCCAGATCCCCCTACCTCCTACGAGCAGTACTTC; j_call: TRBJ2-7; clone_size: -; v_call: TRBV7-6; d_call: -
cdr3_aa: CSARDLFRGAENTEAFF; cdr3_nt: TGCAGTGCTAGAGATCTGTTCAGGGGCGCGGAGAACACTGAAGCTTTCTTT; j_call: TRBJ1-1; clone_size: -; v_call: TRBV20-1; d_call: -
cdr3_aa: CSASDSYSNQPQHF; cdr3_nt: TGCAGTGCGTCCGACAGTTATAGCAATCAGCCCCAGCATTTT; j_call: TRBJ1-5; clone_size: -; v_call: TRBV20-1; d_call: -
cdr3_aa: CASSGVGGDTQYF; cdr3_nt: TGTGCCAGCAGCGGGGTAGGGGGGGATACGCAGTATTTT; j_call: TRBJ2-3; clone_size: few; v_call: TRBV7-3; d_call: -
cdr3_aa: CSARIGGSESQYF; cdr3_nt: TGCAGTGCTAGAATTGGCGGGAGCGAGAGCCAGTACTTC; j_call: TRBJ2-5; clone_size: -; v_call: TRBV20-1; d_call: TRBD2
cdr3_aa: CSVESLYNEQFF; cdr3_nt: TGCAGCGTTGAGTCACTCTACAATGAGCAGTTCTTC; j_call: TRBJ2-1; clone_size: -; v_call: TRBV29-1; d_call: -
cdr3_aa: CASSIIGITRGPAEQYF; cdr3_nt: TGTGCCAGTAGTATTATAGGAATCACCCGCGGACCGGCCGAGCAGTACTTC; j_call: TRBJ2-7; clone_size: many; v_call: TRBV19; d_call: -
cdr3_aa: CASTPGFGSGELFF; cdr3_nt: TGTGCCAGCACCCCAGGGTTCGGATCCGGGGAGCTGTTTTTT; j_call: TRBJ2-2; clone_size: -; v_call: TRBV2; d_call: -
cdr3_aa: CAISAGRGTYEQYF; cdr3_nt: TGTGCCATCAGTGCCGGCAGGGGAACTTACGAGCAGTACTTC; j_call: TRBJ2-7; clone_size: few; v_call: TRBV10-3; d_call: -
cdr3_aa: CASSEANYRKYF; cdr3_nt: TGTGCCAGCAGTGAAGCCAATTATAGGAAGTACTTC; j_call: TRBJ2-7; clone_size: -; v_call: TRBV6-1; d_call: -
cdr3_aa: CASSSDRGSYEQYF; cdr3_nt: TGTGCCAGCAGCAGCGACAGGGGATCCTACGAGCAGTACTTC; j_call: TRBJ2-7; clone_size: many; v_call: TRBV6-5; d_call: TRBD1
cdr3_aa: CASRIQLTDTQYF; cdr3_nt: TGTGCCAGCAGAATACAGCTCACAGATACGCAGTATTTT; j_call: TRBJ2-3; clone_size: many; v_call: TRBV5-6; d_call: -
cdr3_aa: CASSLTAQGGTEAFF; cdr3_nt: TGTGCCAGCAGCTTAACGGCCCAGGGGGGCACTGAAGCTTTCTTT; j_call: TRBJ1-1; clone_size: few; v_call: TRBV7-3; d_call: TRBD1
cdr3_aa: CASQGGGPNTEAFF; cdr3_nt: TGTGCCAGCCAAGGGGGGGGGCCCAACACTGAAGCTTTCTTT; j_call: TRBJ1-1; clone_size: few; v_call: TRBV12-3/TRBV12-4; d_call: -
cdr3_aa: CASSQTGTSGEYF; cdr3_nt: TGCGCCAGCAGCCAAACCGGGACTAGCGGGGAGTACTTC; j_call: TRBJ2-7; clone_size: -; v_call: TRBV4-1; d_call: TRBD2
cdr3_aa: CASSELAHQETQYF; cdr3_nt: TGTGCCAGCAGTGAATTGGCTCACCAAGAGACCCAGTACTTC; j_call: TRBJ2-5; clone_size: -; v_call: TRBV25-1; d_call: -
cdr3_aa: CASGLGLAGIPSNTQYF; cdr3_nt: TGTGCTAGTGGTCTGGGACTAGCGGGGATCCCATCCAATACGCAGTATTTT; j_call: TRBJ2-3; clone_size: -; v_call: TRBV12-5; d_call: TRBD2
cdr3_aa: CASSQVLAADQETQYF; cdr3_nt: TGTGCCAGCAGCCAAGTCTTGGCCGCGGATCAAGAGACCCAGTACTTC; j_call: TRBJ2-5; clone_size: many; v_call: TRBV14; d_call: -